These 15 T cell receptor beta chains were all obtained from the same sample, sequenced in a study of blood T cell repertoires in COVID-19. Only in-frame clones appear in the TCRdb table, and some are missing; sequencing was by immunoSEQ multiplex PCR. The data show around 120,000 clones, over 75% seen once. The sample consisted of peripheral blood. The source of these receptors is a human donor with active COVID-19. The donor label of this sample is uncertain.

The gene calls are TRBV10-2 and TRBJ1-5, with unresolved D. CDR1 is WSHSY, CDR2 SAAADI, per germline. V lost 0 bases to trimming and J lost 7 bases, with 10 bases between them. This CDR3 is 14 amino acids long. CDR3 region: CASSESVMGQPQHF. CDR3 DNA sequence: TGCGCCAGCAGTGAGTCGGTAATGGGCCAGCCCCAGCATTTT.

The V gene is TRBV7-6, the J gene TRBJ2-2; D is undetermined. There are 16 residues in the CDR3. Trimming left V 6 bases short and J 0 bases short, with 14 bases between. Germline V gene data show CDR1 as SGHVS and CDR2 as FNYEAQ. The CDR3 loop reads CASRQVGRTNTGELFF. The CDR3 DNA is TGTGCCAGCAGACAAGTGGGCAGGACGAACACCGGGGAGCTGTTTTTT.

The chain links TRBV28 to TRBJ2-7; 9 nucleotides agree with TRBD2. The CDR3 is made up of 20 amino acids. CDR1 is MDHEN, CDR2 SYDVKM, per germline. The ends lost 3 bases at V and 4 bases at J; junction bases unmatched: 22. The DNA of the CDR3 is TGTGCCAGCAGTTTCAAGCCGTCCTTCCTCTCCGGGACTAGCAGATACGAGCAGTACTTC. Protein sequence: CASSFKPSFLSGTSRYEQYF. Variable domain in full (rest from reference TRBV28 and TRBJ2-7): DVKVTQSSRYLVKRTGEKVFLECVQDMDHENMFWYRQDPGLGLRLIYFSYDVKMKEKGDIPEGYSVSREKKERFSLILESASTNQTSMYLCASSFKPSFLSGTSRYEQYFGPGTRLTVT.

CDR3 amino acids: CATKGGNQPQHF. The DNA of the CDR3 is TGTGCCACGAAGGGGGGGAATCAGCCCCAGCATTTT. The chain employs TRBV28 and TRBJ1-5, with a weak D call TRBD1 (6 bases). CDR3 length: 12 residues. Trimming removed 10 bases at V and 4 bases at J, with 11 bases between. The germline CDR1 and CDR2 sequences are MDHEN and SYDVKM.

The J gene is TRBJ1-4, the V gene TRBV12-3 or TRBV12-4; D uncertain. The length of the CDR3 is 12 residues. Trimming removed 7 bases at V and 13 bases at J, with 16 bases between. Here the CDR3 reads CASTLPGGRLFF. DNA for the CDR3: TGTGCCAGCACCCTTCCGGGAGGTCGACTGTTTTTT.

The V gene is TRBV6-6, the J gene TRBJ1-5; D is unresolved. Germline V gene sequence: CDR1 MNHNY, CDR2 SVGAGI (reference sequence). The CDR3 loop spans 11 amino acids. Trimming pared 8 bases from V and 6 bases from J, leaving 8 bases between. This CDR3 is CASSPGQPQHF. The CDR3 bases are TGTGCCAGCTCACCCGGTCAGCCCCAGCATTTT.

V usage is TRBV2 and J usage is TRBJ2-1, with a tentative D call TRBD2 (5 bases). Germline values: CDR1 SNHLY, CDR2 FYNNEI. CDR3 size: 13 residues. V lost 8 bases, J lost 7 bases, and 15 bases lay in between. This CDR3 is CASVVWEWNEQFF. CDR3 DNA: TGTGCCAGCGTTGTTTGGGAGTGGAATGAGCAGTTCTTC.

The genes are TRBV7-9 and TRBJ1-4; the match to TRBD1 covers 10 bases. The CDR3 contains 19 residues. Germline V gene sequence: CDR1 SEHNR, CDR2 FQNEAQ (reference sequence). With V trimmed by 0 bases and J by 5 bases, 12 bases remained unmatched. CDR3 in amino acids: CASSLAMSRDRGLNEKLFF. As DNA, the CDR3 is TGTGCCAGCAGCTTAGCAATGTCCCGGGACAGGGGCTTGAATGAAAAACTGTTTTTT.

The gene calls are TRBV18 and TRBJ1-6; TRBD1 might be the D (6 bases). The CDR3 length is 16 residues. The ends were cut back, 5 bases at V and 0 bases at J, with 11 bases in the middle. The germline CDR1 and CDR2 sequences are KGHSH and LQKENI. CDR3: CASSRDKSSYNSPLHF. The CDR3 DNA reads as TGTGCCAGCTCAAGGGACAAAAGCTCCTATAATTCACCCCTCCACTTT.

The chain has TRBV7-2 and TRBJ2-7; the D is unclear. The length of the CDR3 is 12 residues. The ends were cut back, 4 bases at V and 4 bases at J, with 8 bases in the middle. In germline, CDR1 is SGHTA, CDR2 FQGNSA. CDR3 in DNA: TGTGCCAGCAGCTCAGAATTATACGAGCAGTACTTC. This translates into CASSSELYEQYF.

J is TRBJ2-7 and V is TRBV7-9; 8 bases match TRBD1. Losses at the gene ends were 1 base for V and 3 bases for J; bases not matched to a gene: 8. The CDR3 covers 16 residues. Germline assignment: CDR1 SEHNR and CDR2 FQNEAQ (reference sequence). CDR3 nucleotide sequence: TGTGCCAGCAGCTTAGTTGGGGCAGGGGGCCTCTACGAGCAGTACTTC. Residues: CASSLVGAGGLYEQYF.

The chain is built from TRBV5-1 and TRBJ2-5; 8 bases match TRBD1. Germline CDR1 and CDR2: SGHRS and YFSETQ. The ends lost 0 bases at V and 5 bases at J; junction bases unmatched: 12. This CDR3 contains 17 residues. CDR3 residues: CASSLGRQGAIGETQYF. CDR3 sequence (DNA): TGCGCCAGCAGCTTGGGCCGTCAGGGGGCGATAGGCGAGACCCAGTACTTC.

The chain is built from TRBV2 and TRBJ1-2, with TRBD1 identical over 9 bases. Germline V gives CDR1 SNHLY, CDR2 FYNNEI. This CDR3 region has 13 residues. After removal of 4 bases from V and 3 bases from J, the junction contained 0 bases not matched to a gene. CDR3 in DNA: TGTGCCAGCAGTGGACAGGGGGACTATGGCTACACCTTC. Encoded protein: CASSGQGDYGYTF.

The V call is TRBV25-1, the J call TRBJ2-2, with D tentatively TRBD2 (6 bases). The CDR3 is 16 residues long. Trimming took 0 bases from V and 5 from J, leaving 13 bases between them. Germline values: CDR1 MGHDK, CDR2 SYGVNS. The CDR3 spells CASSEYVVGGTGELFF. DNA for the CDR3: TGTGCCAGCAGTGAATATGTAGTAGGAGGGACCGGGGAGCTGTTTTTT.

CDR3 coding DNA: TGTGCCAGCAGCCGAGGGACTCTCGCCTACGAGCAGTACTTC. Residues: CASSRGTLAYEQYF. This chain links TRBV7-8 with TRBJ2-7; D might be TRBD2 (6 bases). The CDR3 sequence is 14 residues long. The germline V and J ends were trimmed by 5 bases and 2 bases, with 13 bases remaining between them. Germline CDR1 is SGHVS and CDR2 is FQNEAQ.